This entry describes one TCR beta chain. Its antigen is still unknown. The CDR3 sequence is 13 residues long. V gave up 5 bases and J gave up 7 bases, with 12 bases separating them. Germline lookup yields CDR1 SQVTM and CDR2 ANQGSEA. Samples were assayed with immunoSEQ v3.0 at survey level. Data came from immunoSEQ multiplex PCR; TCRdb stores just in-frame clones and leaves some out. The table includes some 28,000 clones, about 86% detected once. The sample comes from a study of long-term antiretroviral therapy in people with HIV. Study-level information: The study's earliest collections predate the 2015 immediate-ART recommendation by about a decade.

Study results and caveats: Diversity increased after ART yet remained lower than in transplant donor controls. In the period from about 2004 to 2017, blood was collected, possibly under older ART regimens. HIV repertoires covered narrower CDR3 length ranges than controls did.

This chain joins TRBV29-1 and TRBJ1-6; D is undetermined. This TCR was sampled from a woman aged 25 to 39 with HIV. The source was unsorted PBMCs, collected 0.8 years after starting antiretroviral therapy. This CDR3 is CSVQDGRNSPLHF. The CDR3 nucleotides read TGCAGCGTTCAGGACGGACGAAATTCACCCCTCCACTTT.